Each of the 9 T cell receptor beta chains below was sequenced from the same sample in a study of T cells after yellow fever vaccination. TCRdb fed the 5' RACE reads into MiXCR, producing one record per CDR3 protein. The sample includes about 230,000 distinct CDR3 sequences, roughly 6.3% of them seen just once. The specimen was CD4+ T cells sorted from PBMCs, collected on the day of the yellow fever booster vaccination. These receptor sequences come from a man in his thirties or forties who received the YFV17D yellow fever vaccine.

This chain joins TRBV3-1 and TRBJ2-1; perhaps TRBD1 as D (5 bases). The germline gives CDR1 LGHDT, CDR2 YNNKEL (reference sequence). Trimming removed 2 bases at V and 8 bases at J, with 16 bases between. The CDR3 runs to 15 residues. CDR3 DNA sequence: TGTGCCAGCAGCCAACTCAAATCAGGGATCGATGAGCAGTTCTTC. Protein product: CASSQLKSGIDEQFF.

This clonotype was counted a few times. The chain combines TRBV20-1 with TRBJ2-2; 7 bases are shared with TRBD2. CDR3 length equals 15 residues. The germline CDR1 and CDR2 sequences are DFQATT and SNEGSKA (reference sequence). V gave up 3 bases and J gave up 6 bases; unmatched junction bases: 10. This CDR3 is CSASNGLVPPGELFF. In DNA, the CDR3 is TGCAGTGCTAGTAACGGACTAGTCCCCCCCGGGGAGCTGTTTTTT.

This clonotype has at least ten counts. CDR3 sequence reads: CASRPGLAVTDTQYF. The CDR3 nucleotides read TGTGCCAGCAGACCCGGACTAGCGGTCACAGATACGCAGTATTTT. This chain uses TRBV6-2 or TRBV6-3 with TRBJ2-3; 10 bases agree with TRBD2. V shed 6 bases and J 2 bases; nucleotides not matched to a gene: 5. This CDR3 region has 15 residues. The germline gives CDR1 MNHEY, CDR2 SVGEGT.

In its sample, this clonotype was seen a few times. The V call is TRBV7-2, the J call TRBJ2-3; 9 nucleotides match TRBD2. There are 16 residues in the CDR3. V was pared by 1 base and J by 4 bases, with 6 bases of the junction left unmatched. Germline values: CDR1 SGHTA, CDR2 FQGNSA. The CDR3 DNA reads as TGTGCCAGCAGCTTAGGAAGCGGGAGGCCTCCAGATACGCAGTATTTT. Translation gives CASSLGSGRPPDTQYF.

The sample holds a few counts of this clonotype. The CDR3 sequence: CASRPAGLSTGELFF. The CDR3 coding sequence is TGTGCCAGCAGACCCGCGGGACTTTCCACCGGGGAGCTGTTTTTT. The chain has TRBV5-4 and TRBJ2-2, with D maybe TRBD2 (6 bases). Trimming took 5 bases from V and 4 from J, leaving 15 bases between them. The length of the CDR3 is 15 residues. CDR1 is SGHNT, CDR2 YYREEE, per germline (reference sequence).

The sample holds a few counts of this clonotype. The chain couples TRBV10-3 to TRBJ2-3, with D perhaps matching TRBD1 (5 bases). This CDR3 is 13 amino acids long. The V and J ends lost 9 bases and 6 bases respectively, with 16 bases between them. Germline values: CDR1 ENHRY, CDR2 SYGVKD. The CDR3 nucleotides are TGTGCCATAACTTCCAGGGAAAGGGATACGCAGTATTTT. Translation gives CAITSRERDTQYF.

This clonotype occurred a few times. This chain links TRBV4-2 with TRBJ2-5; 11 bases map to TRBD2. This CDR3 is built from 16 residues. CDR1 and CDR2 (germline): LGHNA, YNFKEQ. The V gene end was trimmed by 1 base and the J gene end by 4 bases; junction bases not matched to a gene: 5. The CDR3 loop reads CASSQGLAGIRETQYF. The CDR3 DNA follows: TGTGCCAGCAGCCAAGGACTAGCGGGGATCCGAGAGACCCAGTACTTC.

A few counts support this clonotype. V and J are TRBV15 and TRBJ2-6; D unresolved. Germline V gene data show CDR1 as LNHNV and CDR2 as YYDKDF (reference sequence). The CDR3 is 13 amino acids. V lost 1 base and J lost 3, with 1 base in between. In DNA form, the CDR3 reads TGTGCCACCAGCAGAGGTGGGGCCAACGTCCTGACTTTC. Encoded protein: CATSRGGANVLTF.

This clonotype was recorded many times. The chain combines TRBV5-1 with TRBJ1-4; no reliable D call. V was trimmed by 4 bases and J by 1 base, leaving 11 bases between them. This CDR3 is built from 15 residues. CDR1 and CDR2 from the germline V gene are SGHRS and YFSETQ. The CDR3 bases are TGCGCCAGCAGCCGTGACGTTGTAACTAATGAAAAACTGTTTTTT. Protein product: CASSRDVVTNEKLFF.